This TCR beta chain was sequenced during a study of T cell responses to AZD1222 COVID-19 vaccine. A word on this clone: Its antigen is undetermined.

The study, taken as a whole, reports: Samples come after the peak T cell response, not at day 14. Most donors were white British, females outnumbered males, and clonal diversity was possibly underestimated.

The assay was immunoSEQ multiplex PCR, and TCRdb's table has in-frame clones only and misses some. This sample has around 100,000 clones, with 70% to 90% found just once. V shed 3 bases and J shed 5 bases, with 5 bases lying between them. The CDR3 is 11 amino acids. This rearrangement joins TRBV12-3 or TRBV12-4 to TRBJ2-7; no clear D gene. The sample consisted of peripheral blood, taken 28 days after the second AZD1222 dose. The TCR was taken from an adult who received the AZD1222 COVID-19 vaccine. DNA of the CDR3: TGTGCCAGCAGTTTTAAGAACGAGCAGTACTTC. It is translated as CASSFKNEQYF.